Included here is one T cell receptor (beta chain) sequence, with context. The antigen is unknown. The data were obtained in a study of CXCR3-negative and CXCR3-positive naive CD8 T cells. Naive CD8+ T cells were CD45RO-CCR7+CD27+CD95-. General study results and limits: Relative to CXCR3-negative naive cells, CXCR3-positive naive cells had more hydrophobic TRB CDR3s.

UMI-labeled 5' RACE yielded the TRB cDNA libraries. TCRdb reprocessed the 5' RACE reads, with one entry per CDR3 protein and no DNA. The sample includes approximately 74,000 distinct CDR3 sequences. The sequencing input was naive CXCR3- CD8+ T cells from blood. Noted subset: CD45RO-CCR7+CD27+CD95- naive CD8+ T cells lacking CXCR3 (TNR3-). The origin of this receptor is a human donor in good health. Some clones in this sample may be carry-over from other donors' samples.

The CDR3 spells CASSFRMRSNEQFF. The gene calls are TRBV5-6 and TRBJ2-1. The CDR3 sequence is 14 residues long. Germline V gives CDR1 SGHDT, CDR2 YYEEEE.